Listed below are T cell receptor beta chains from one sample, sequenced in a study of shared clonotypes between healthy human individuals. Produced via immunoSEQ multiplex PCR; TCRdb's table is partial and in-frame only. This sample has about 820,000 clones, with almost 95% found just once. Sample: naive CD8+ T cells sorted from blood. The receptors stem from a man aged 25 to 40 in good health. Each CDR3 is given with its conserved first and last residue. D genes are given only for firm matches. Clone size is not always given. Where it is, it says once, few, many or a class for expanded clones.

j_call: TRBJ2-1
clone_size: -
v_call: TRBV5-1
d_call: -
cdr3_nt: TGCGCCAGCAGCGGACCCGAGAGGGGGAACAATGAGCAGTTCTTC
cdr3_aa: CASSGPERGNNEQFF

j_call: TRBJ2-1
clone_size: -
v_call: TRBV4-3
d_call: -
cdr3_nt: TGCGCCAGCAGCCAAGACCCCGGGGTACTAAGGTTCTTC
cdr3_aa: CASSQDPGVLRFF

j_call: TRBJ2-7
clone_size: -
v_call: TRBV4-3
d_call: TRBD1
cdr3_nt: TGCGCCAGCAGTCTCGGGACAGGGATAGACGAGCAGTACTTC
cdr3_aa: CASSLGTGIDEQYF

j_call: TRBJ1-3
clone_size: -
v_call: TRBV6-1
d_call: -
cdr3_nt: TGTGCCAGCAGTCCTTTCGGAAACACCATATATTTT
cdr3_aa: CASSPFGNTIYF

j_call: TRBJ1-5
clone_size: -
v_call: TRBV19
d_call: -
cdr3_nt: TGTGCCAGCGCCCCTGCGGTCGGCAATCAGCCCCAGCATTTT
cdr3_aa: CASAPAVGNQPQHF

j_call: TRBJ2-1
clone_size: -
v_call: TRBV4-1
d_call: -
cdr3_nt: TGCGCCAGCAGCCAAGACCCAGGGGTGAACAATGAGCAGTTCTTC
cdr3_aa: CASSQDPGVNNEQFF

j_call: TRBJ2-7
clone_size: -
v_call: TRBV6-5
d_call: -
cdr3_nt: TGTGCCAGCAGCCTTCGGCAGAAGAGCTACGAGCAGTACTTC
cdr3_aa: CASSLRQKSYEQYF

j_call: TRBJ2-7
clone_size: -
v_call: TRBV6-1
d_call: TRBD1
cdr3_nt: TGTGCCAGCTGGTTGCCGGGACAGCGGTACGAGCAGTACTTC
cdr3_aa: CASWLPGQRYEQYF

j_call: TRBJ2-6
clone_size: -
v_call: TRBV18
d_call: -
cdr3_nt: TGTGCCAGCCACCCCAGTTCTGGGGCCAACGTCCTGACTTTC
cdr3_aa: CASHPSSGANVLTF

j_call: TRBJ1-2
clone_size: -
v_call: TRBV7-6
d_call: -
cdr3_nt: TGTGCCAGCAGCTTTTTACCGGAGGAGGGAGGCTATGGCTACACCTTC
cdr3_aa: CASSFLPEEGGYGYTF

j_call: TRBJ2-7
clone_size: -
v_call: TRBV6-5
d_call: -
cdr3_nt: TGTGCCAGCAGTTCCCTTGGCCGGCGGCAGTACTTC
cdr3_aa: CASSSLGRRQYF

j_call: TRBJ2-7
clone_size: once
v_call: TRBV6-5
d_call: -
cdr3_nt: TGTGCCACCAGCTCAGCAGGGACATTATCCTACGAGCAGTACTTC
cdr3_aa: CATSSAGTLSYEQYF

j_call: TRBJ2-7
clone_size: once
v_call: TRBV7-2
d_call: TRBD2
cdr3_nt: TGTGCCAGCAGCTTAAGCGGGAGCTCCTACGAGCAGTACTTC
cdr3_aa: CASSLSGSSYEQYF

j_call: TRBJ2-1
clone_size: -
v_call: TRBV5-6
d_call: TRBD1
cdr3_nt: TGTGCCAGCAGCGCACCGGGACAGGGTGGTAGGAATGAGCAGTTCTTC
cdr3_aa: CASSAPGQGGRNEQFF

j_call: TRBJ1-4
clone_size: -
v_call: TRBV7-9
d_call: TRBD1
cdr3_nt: TGTGCCAGCAGAGACATCCTGGCAGGGGGCTGGTCTCGGGATGAAAAACTGTTTTTT
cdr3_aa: CASRDILAGGWSRDEKLFF

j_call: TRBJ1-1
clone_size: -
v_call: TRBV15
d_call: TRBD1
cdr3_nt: TGTGCCACCAGCAACAGGGGGCTCAAAGCTTTCTTT
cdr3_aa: CATSNRGLKAFF

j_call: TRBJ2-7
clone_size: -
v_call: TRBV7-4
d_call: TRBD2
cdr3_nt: TGTGCCAGCAGTGGGGGAGGGGACGAGCAGTACTTC
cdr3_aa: CASSGGGDEQYF

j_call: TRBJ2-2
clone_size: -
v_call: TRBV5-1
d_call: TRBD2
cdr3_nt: TGCGCCAGCAGCTTGCTGGAAGGGACTAGCGGGACTTGGGGCACCGGGGAGCTGTTTTTT
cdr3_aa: CASSLLEGTSGTWGTGELFF

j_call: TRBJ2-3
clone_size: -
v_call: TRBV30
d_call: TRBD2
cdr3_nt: TGTGCCTGGAGTAGTATGGGACTAGCGGGAGGGCTTAGGGATACGCAGTATTTT
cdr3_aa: CAWSSMGLAGGLRDTQYF

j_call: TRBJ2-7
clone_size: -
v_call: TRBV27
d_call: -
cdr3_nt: TGTGCCAGCAGTATCGGGACACTCACTTACGAGCAGTACTTC
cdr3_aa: CASSIGTLTYEQYF

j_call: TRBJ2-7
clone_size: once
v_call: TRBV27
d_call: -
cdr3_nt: TGTGCCAGCAGTTTATTTGGGAGCGAGCAGTACTTC
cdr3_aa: CASSLFGSEQYF

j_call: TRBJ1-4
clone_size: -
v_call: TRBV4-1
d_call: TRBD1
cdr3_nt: TGCGCCAGCAGCCGAACGACAGGGGGCGTTACTAATGAAAAACTGTTTTTT
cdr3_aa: CASSRTTGGVTNEKLFF

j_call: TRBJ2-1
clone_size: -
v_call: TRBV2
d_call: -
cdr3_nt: TGTGCCAGCAGTGAGGGGGACAAACCTTACAATGAGCAGTTCTTC
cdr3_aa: CASSEGDKPYNEQFF

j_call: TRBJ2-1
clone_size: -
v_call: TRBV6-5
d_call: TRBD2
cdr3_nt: TGTGCCAGCAGTTACTCGACCGAGACTAGCTTCGATGAGCAGTTCTTC
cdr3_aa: CASSYSTETSFDEQFF

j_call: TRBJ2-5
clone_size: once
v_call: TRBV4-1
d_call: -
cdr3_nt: TGCGCCAGCAGCCGCCGGGACGGCGCCCTCAGGGAGACCCAGTACTTC
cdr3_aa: CASSRRDGALRETQYF

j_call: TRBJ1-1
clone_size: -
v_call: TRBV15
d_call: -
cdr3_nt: TGTGCCACCAGCAGCGGGTCCTTAGACAGGACGAGAGGGGCTTTCTTT
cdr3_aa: CATSSGSLDRTRGAFF

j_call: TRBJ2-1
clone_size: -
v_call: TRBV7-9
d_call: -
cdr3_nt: TGTGCCAGCACCCGAAGAGGCGTTAATGAGCAGTTCTTC
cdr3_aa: CASTRRGVNEQFF

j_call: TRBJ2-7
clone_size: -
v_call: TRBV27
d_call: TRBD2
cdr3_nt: TGTGCCAGCAGTCTCACCGGGGCTAGCGGGCTCTACGAGCAGTACTTC
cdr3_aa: CASSLTGASGLYEQYF

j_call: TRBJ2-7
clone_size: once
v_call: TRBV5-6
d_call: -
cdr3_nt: TGTGCCAGCAGCTTGCCAGGTAGTGAGCAGTACTTC
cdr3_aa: CASSLPGSEQYF

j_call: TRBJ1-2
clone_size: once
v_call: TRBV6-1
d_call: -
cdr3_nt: TGTGCCAGCAGTGAATGGGATGGCTACACCTTC
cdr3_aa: CASSEWDGYTF

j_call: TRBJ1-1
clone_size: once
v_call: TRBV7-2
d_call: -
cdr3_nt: TGTGCCAGCAGCTTAGAAGCGGTTATGAACACTGAAGCTTTCTTT
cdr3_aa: CASSLEAVMNTEAFF